The T cell receptor (beta chain) described here comes from a study of T cells after yellow fever vaccination (dated by TCRdb to the late 2010s). Study-level background: Libraries from fractions with low cell numbers were prepared with the SMART-Seq v4 Ultra Low Input RNA kit. Blood was collected at multiple timepoints before and after primary and secondary immunization, and bulk PBMC replicates and cell subsets were isolated. Two healthy male donors, one aged 18 to 30 and one aged 30 to 40 years, made up the cohort. To follow T-cell clones before and after primary and booster YFV17D yellow fever vaccination, bulk TCR alpha and beta repertoires were sequenced over time. Paper-wide results and their limitations: Because abundant contaminating clonotypes from the bulk population could be contained in FACS-sorted repertoires, computational filtering was required. The study included only two donors, which limits how far the findings can be generalized. A small fraction of clonotypes appeared in both the CD4 and CD8 compartments, likely as a result of convergent recombination. After the booster, most of the clones that had expanded following primary vaccination were detected again (roughly 96% of CD4 and around 88% of CD8), which suggests that memory was broadly maintained. Compared with the primary T-cell response, the secondary T-cell response was faster but weaker, reaching its peak on day 5 rather than on day 15.

TCR cDNA was made using 5'RACE template switching, a step that added a universal primer site and unique molecular identifiers. cDNA synthesis was primed from both the TCR alpha and TCR beta constant segments. Two PCR steps were used to amplify libraries, with sample barcodes and sequencing adapters being added in the second step. Sequencing of the libraries was done on either Illumina HiSeq 2500 (2x100 bp) or NovaSeq (2x150 bp). The study's own analysis went as follows. MIGEC was used to demultiplex reads and collapse the reads into UMI consensus sequences, and MiXCR was used for V(D)J alignment. Vaccine-responding clonotypes were identified with edgeR using replicate PBMC samples, with FDR below 0.01 and a log2 fold change above 5 up to day 15 being required. Each bulk clonotype received a CD4 or CD8 identity based on whether the sequenced CD4 or CD8 repertoire contained that clonotype at higher abundance. TCRdb itself trimmed the public reads at Q25 with fastp, ran MiXCR and retained productive beta chains. Each CDR3 protein gets just one entry, which takes the most common genes and DNA from the rows behind it. The V and J calls and clone size are TCRdb's, not the authors'. The table for this sample lists roughly 180,000 distinct CDR3 sequences; about 6% of them were counted only once. The ten largest account for just under 3% of the sample.

This clonotype was seen repeatedly, ten times or more. No antigen is known for it. Base qualities are missing; no much larger clone stands one base away. Sample treatment or condition, as interpreted from the label and publication: live attenuated yellow fever vaccine strain. A standard Ficoll-Paque protocol was used to isolate PBMCs from peripheral blood. Dynabeads CD4 and CD8 positive selection kits were used to isolate CD4 and CD8 T-cell fractions. TriZol was used to extract RNA from bulk PBMCs, from CD4 and CD8 fractions, and from dextramer-positive and dextramer-negative fractions. Reading the germline V gene gives CDR1 SGHDT and CDR2 YYEEEE. There are 15 amino acids in the CDR3, from cysteine to phenylalanine inclusive. Here the CDR3 DNA is all that survives: 45 bases in frame from base 1. Relative to germline, V is 4 bases shorter and J is 7 bases shorter, with 20 bases between their ends.

The sequence is built from TRBV5-6 and TRBJ2-5; TRBD1 is perhaps the D gene, given 6 matching bases. This material consisted of CD4+ T cells sorted from PBMCs, taken on the day of the first yellow fever vaccination. The sequence came from a man aged 18 to 30 who received the YFV17D yellow fever vaccine. CDR3 protein: CASSPESRDIGTQYF. The nucleotides read TGTGCCAGCAGCCCTGAGTCCCGGGACATTGGGACCCAGTACTTC. Beyond the CDR3, the reference TRBV5-6 and TRBJ2-5 genes provide the residues; the full variable domain reads: DAGVTQSPTHLIKTRGQQVTLRCSPKSGHDTVSWYQQALGQGPQFIFQYYEEEERQRGNFPDRFSGHQFPNYSSELNVNALLLGDSALYLCASSPESRDIGTQYFGPGTRLLVL.